The entry below describes one T cell receptor (beta chain). Its antigen is unidentified. The V and J ends lost 0 bases and 3 bases, in that order; junction bases with no gene match: 1. Germline CDR1 reads LGHNA; CDR2 reads YSLEER. The CDR3 is made up of 15 amino acids. CD4+ T cells from unexposed donors were obtained before the COVID-19 pandemic (2011-2018). The cells were cultured for 10 days before CD4+ T cells were isolated. The data are from a study of CD4 T cells in relation to SARS-CoV-2 and coronaviruses. Libraries were prepared by immunoSEQ multiplex PCR; TCRdb keeps only in-frame clonotypes and omits some of them. Of tens of thousands of clones in the sample, about three quarters are singletons; the top ten hold less than 25%.

Sequencing used CD4+ T cells from PBMCs, cultured in vitro. The sequence was obtained from a human donor in good health. This chain joins TRBV4-3 and TRBJ2-7; 11 bases fit TRBD2. CDR3 protein: CASSQDTSGGYEQYF. The CDR3 region has the DNA TGCGCCAGCAGCCAAGACACTAGCGGGGGCTACGAGCAGTACTTC.